The rows below give T cell receptor beta chains drawn from one sample of a study of Graves' ophthalmopathy and Graves' hyperthyroidism. In TCRdb, the multiplex PCR reads were re-called with MiXCR into one record per CDR3 protein. The repertoire consists of over 500,000 distinct CDR3 sequences, with approximately 22% occurring once and the leading ten covering around 6.9%. The sample was peripheral blood. These TCRs come from a woman under 30 with stable Graves' hyperthyroidism. Some clones in this sample may be carry-over from other donors' samples. The CDR3 runs from the conserved cysteine through the conserved F or W. Fields, in order: clone size, D gene, J gene, V gene, CDR3 DNA, CDR3 protein. A D gene is named only where the DNA matches it firmly. Some rows have no size entry. The others give once, few or many, or a class for an expanded clone.

>many|.|TRBJ1-2|TRBV5-1
TGCGCCAGCAGCTTGGACACCTCTAACTATGGCTACACCTTC
CASSLDTSNYGYTF
>once|.|TRBJ1-6|TRBV28
TGTGCCAGCAGTTTTCCCCAGGGCTTCTATTCACCCCTCCACTTT
CASSFPQGFYSPLHF
>many|.|TRBJ1-5|TRBV11-2
TGTGCCAGCAGCTTATATTCAAACAGGGCGAATCAGCCCCAGCATTTT
CASSLYSNRANQPQHF
>many|.|TRBJ2-7|TRBV14
TGTGCCAGCAGCCAAGAAACGGGGGTGTTCTACGAGCAGTACTTC
CASSQETGVFYEQYF
>many|TRBD2|TRBJ2-2|TRBV20-1
TGCAGTCCTCAAGCACTAGCGGGAGGGGTCGGGGAGCTGTTTTTT
CSPQALAGGVGELFF
>many|TRBD2|TRBJ2-5|TRBV6-2/TRBV6-3
TGTGCCAGCAGTTACTCGTCTAGCGGTAACCAAGAGACCCAGTACTTC
CASSYSSSGNQETQYF
>many|.|TRBJ2-7|TRBV28
TGTGCCAGCAGTGGGGGCCTAGAGTACGAGCAGTACTTC
CASSGGLEYEQYF
>.|.|TRBJ2-1|TRBV27
TGTGCCAGCAGTCGGCGGGACAATGAGCAGTTCTTC
CASSRRDNEQFF
>.|.|TRBJ1-2|TRBV20-1
TGCAGTCTCCCATTTAACTATGGCTACACCTTC
CSLPFNYGYTF
>.|TRBD1|TRBJ1-1|TRBV12-3/TRBV12-4
TGTGCCAGCAGAACCACTTACCGACAGGGAGAGAAAGCTTTCTTT
CASRTTYRQGEKAFF
>many|.|TRBJ1-2|TRBV20-1
TGCAGTGCTAGTCTTCACGGAACTAACTATGGCTACACCTTC
CSASLHGTNYGYTF
>.|.|TRBJ1-2|TRBV29-1
TGCAGCGTAGAAGCTAACTATGGCTACACCTTC
CSVEANYGYTF
>many|.|TRBJ2-7|TRBV2
TGTGCCAGCAGTCCCCTGGACAGAGTCCCCTACGAGCAGTACTTC
CASSPLDRVPYEQYF
>many|.|TRBJ2-5|TRBV12-3/TRBV12-4
TGTGCTAGCAGGGATCTCCACGGAGAGACCCAGTACTTT
CASRDLHGETQYF
>many|.|TRBJ2-7|TRBV29-1
TGCAGCGTTACGCCAGTCACCGACTCCTACGAGCAGTACTTC
CSVTPVTDSYEQYF
>.|TRBD1|TRBJ2-7|TRBV6-5
TGTGCCAGCAGCTATAACTCGGGACAGTCCTACGAGCAGTACTTC
CASSYNSGQSYEQYF
>.|.|TRBJ2-2|TRBV28
TGTGCCAGCAGCACCTTTAGGCAGCCGAACACCGGGGAGCTGTTTTTT
CASSTFRQPNTGELFF
>.|TRBD1|TRBJ1-5|TRBV29-1
TGCAGCGTTAGGACAGGGAAGGATCAGCCCCAGCATTTT
CSVRTGKDQPQHF
>many|.|TRBJ2-7|TRBV6-5
TGTGCCAGCATTACCGGGCCCTCAACCTACGAGCAGTACTTC
CASITGPSTYEQYF
>once|.|TRBJ1-1|TRBV7-3
TGTGCCAGCGGCCAAAGTCTTAACACTGAAGCTTTCTTT
CASGQSLNTEAFF
>once|.|TRBJ2-2|TRBV11-3
TGTGCCAGCAGCCGAAGCTACACCGGGGAGCTGTTTTTT
CASSRSYTGELFF
>.|.|TRBJ2-7|TRBV24-1
TGTGCCACCAGTGCCGGACAGTTGGACTACGAGCAGTACTTC
CATSAGQLDYEQYF
>many|.|TRBJ2-5|TRBV5-1
TGCGCCAGCAGCCCCGGAGCGTACGGAGAGACCCAGTACTTC
CASSPGAYGETQYF
>few|.|TRBJ2-2|TRBV5-1
TGCGCCAGCAGCCCGCGACAGGAAAACACCGGGGAGCTGTTTTTT
CASSPRQENTGELFF
>.|.|TRBJ2-5|TRBV15
TGTGCCACCAGCAGAGCCCAGCAGAAAGAGACCCAGTACTTC
CATSRAQQKETQYF
>many|TRBD2|TRBJ2-7|TRBV27
TGTGCCAGCAGTCCAAGCGGGAGGTTCCACTACGAGCAGTACTTC
CASSPSGRFHYEQYF
>many|.|TRBJ2-7|TRBV13
TGTGCCAGCAGCTTGAGTATTGCCTCCTACGAGCAGTACTTC
CASSLSIASYEQYF
>.|TRBD1|TRBJ1-1|TRBV4-1
TGCGCCAGCAGCCACCCGGGACAGGGAGGCGCTTTCTTT
CASSHPGQGGAFF
>few|.|TRBJ1-2|TRBV29-1
TGCAGCGTTGAAACTGGGGGCTACACCTTC
CSVETGGYTF
>many|.|TRBJ2-5|TRBV10-3
TGTGCCATCAGCAAACCACTCCAGGGGGCGGGGGTGAAGGAGTCCCAGTACTTC
CAISKPLQGAGVKESQYF
>many|TRBD1|TRBJ2-5|TRBV7-8
TGTGCCAGCAGCCCGGACAGGGACCGTCAGCAAGAGACCCAGTACTTC
CASSPDRDRQQETQYF
>many|.|TRBJ1-1|TRBV7-2
TGTGCCAGCGGGGTCCGGGGGGGCTTTGGGGTGAACACTGAAGCTTTCTTT
CASGVRGGFGVNTEAFF
>few|.|TRBJ1-2|TRBV12-3/TRBV12-4
TGTGCCAGCAGTTTCTTCGTCGGGGAGCTCTATGGCTACACCTTC
CASSFFVGELYGYTF
>.|.|TRBJ1-2|TRBV30
TGTGCCTGGAGTTTCCTTTATGGCTACACCTTC
CAWSFLYGYTF
>once|.|TRBJ1-1|TRBV28
TGTGCCAGCGGGGAGGGTATCACTGAAGCTTTCTTT
CASGEGITEAFF
>many|.|TRBJ2-7|TRBV12-3/TRBV12-4
TGTGCCAGCAGTTTAGGGGGGGGCGGCTACGAGCAGTACTTC
CASSLGGGGYEQYF
>few|TRBD1|TRBJ1-2|TRBV12-3/TRBV12-4
TGTGCCAGCAGGCCCGAAGGAAGGGGGCCTGGCTACACCTTC
CASRPEGRGPGYTF
>many|.|TRBJ1-2|TRBV27
TGTGCCAGCAGTTCCGCGGGTCCCATTAACTATGGCTACACCTTC
CASSSAGPINYGYTF
>.|TRBD1|TRBJ2-7|TRBV28
TGTGCCAGCTTCCCCGGGACAGGGGGCTCGTACGAGCAGTACTTC
CASFPGTGGSYEQYF
>few|.|TRBJ1-2|TRBV20-1
TGCAGTGCGGGTCTTGGACGGAGGTGGACTAACTATGGCTACACCTTC
CSAGLGRRWTNYGYTF
>many|TRBD1|TRBJ1-1|TRBV28
TGTGCCAGCGGCAGAAGGGGGACAGAAATTACTGAAGCTTTCTTT
CASGRRGTEITEAFF
>many|TRBD1|TRBJ2-5|TRBV28
TGTGCCAGCAGTTTAATCCAACAGGGGATCCAAGAGACCCAGTACTTC
CASSLIQQGIQETQYF
>many|TRBD2|TRBJ2-5|TRBV29-1
TGCAGCGTTGAGCTTCTAGCGGGAGGATGGGAGACCCAGTACTTC
CSVELLAGGWETQYF
>.|.|TRBJ2-5|TRBV12-3/TRBV12-4
TGTGCCAGCAGCGACAGCCCGAAAGAGACCCAGTACTTC
CASSDSPKETQYF
>.|.|TRBJ1-3|TRBV6-1
TGTGCCAGCAGACCACGGACAGCCAGAAACACCATATATTTT
CASRPRTARNTIYF
>.|.|TRBJ1-1|TRBV10-1
TGCGCCAGCAGCCTGACCACAAGTTTCGCTGAAGCTTTCTTT
CASSLTTSFAEAFF
>many|.|TRBJ1-6|TRBV6-1
TGTGCCAGCAGTCGCGAAGGGACGGCCGGCAATTCACCCCTCCACTTT
CASSREGTAGNSPLHF
>few|TRBD1|TRBJ1-5|TRBV18
TGTGCCAGCTCCCGGGACAGCGTCAGCAATCAGCCCCAGCATTTT
CASSRDSVSNQPQHF
>many|.|TRBJ1-5|TRBV28
TGTGCCAGCAGCCCTCAGGTTTCAGGCAATCAGCCCCAGCATTTT
CASSPQVSGNQPQHF
>many|TRBD1|TRBJ2-4|TRBV6-2/TRBV6-3
TGTGCCAGCAGTCTAACCGGGACAGGGGGCGGAAACATTCAGTACTTC
CASSLTGTGGGNIQYF
>.|TRBD1|TRBJ1-2|TRBV6-5
TGTGCCAGCAGTTACCTTACCCTGGGACAGGTGGACTATGGCTACACCTTC
CASSYLTLGQVDYGYTF